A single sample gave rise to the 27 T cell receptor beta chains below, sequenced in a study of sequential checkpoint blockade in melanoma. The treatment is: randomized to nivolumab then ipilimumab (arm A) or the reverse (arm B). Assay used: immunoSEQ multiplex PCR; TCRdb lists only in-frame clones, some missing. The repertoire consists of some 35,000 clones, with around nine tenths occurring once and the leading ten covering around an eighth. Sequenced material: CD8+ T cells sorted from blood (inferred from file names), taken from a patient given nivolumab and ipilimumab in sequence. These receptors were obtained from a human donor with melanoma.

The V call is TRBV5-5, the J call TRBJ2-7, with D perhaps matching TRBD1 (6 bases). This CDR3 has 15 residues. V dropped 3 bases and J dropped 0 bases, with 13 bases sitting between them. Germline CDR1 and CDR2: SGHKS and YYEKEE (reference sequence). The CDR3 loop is CASSSRDMVSYEQYV. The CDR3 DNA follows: TGTGCCAGCAGCTCCCGGGACATGGTCTCCTACGAGCAGTACGTC.

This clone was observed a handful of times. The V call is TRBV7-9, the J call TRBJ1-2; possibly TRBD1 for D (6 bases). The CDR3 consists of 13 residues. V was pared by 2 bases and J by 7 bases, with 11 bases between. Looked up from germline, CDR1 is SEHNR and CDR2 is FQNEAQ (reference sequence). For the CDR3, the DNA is TGTGCCAGCAGCTTATGGACAGTGGTTGGCTACACCTTC. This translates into CASSLWTVVGYTF.

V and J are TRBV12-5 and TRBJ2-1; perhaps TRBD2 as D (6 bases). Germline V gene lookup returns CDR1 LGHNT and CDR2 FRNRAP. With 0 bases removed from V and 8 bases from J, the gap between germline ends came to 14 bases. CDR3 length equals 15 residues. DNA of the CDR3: TGTGCTAGTGGTTTGGTACAAAGGGGAGGCGATGAGCAGTTCTTC. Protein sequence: CASGLVQRGGDEQFF. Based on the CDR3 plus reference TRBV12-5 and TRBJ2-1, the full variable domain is DARVTQTPRHKVTEMGQEVTMRCQPILGHNTVFWYRQTMMQGLELLAYFRNRAPLDDSGMPKDRFSAEMPDATLATLKIQPSEPRDSAVYFCASGLVQRGGDEQFFGPGTRLTVL.

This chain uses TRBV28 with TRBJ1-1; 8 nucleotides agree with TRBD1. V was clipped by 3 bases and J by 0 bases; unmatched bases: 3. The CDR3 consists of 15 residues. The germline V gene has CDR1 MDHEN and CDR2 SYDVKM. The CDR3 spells CASSFPGGVNTEAFF. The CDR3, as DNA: TGTGCCAGCAGTTTTCCAGGGGGCGTGAACACTGAAGCTTTCTTT. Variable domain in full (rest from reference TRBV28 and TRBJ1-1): DVKVTQSSRYLVKRTGEKVFLECVQDMDHENMFWYRQDPGLGLRLIYFSYDVKMKEKGDIPEGYSVSREKKERFSLILESASTNQTSMYLCASSFPGGVNTEAFFGQGTRLTVV.

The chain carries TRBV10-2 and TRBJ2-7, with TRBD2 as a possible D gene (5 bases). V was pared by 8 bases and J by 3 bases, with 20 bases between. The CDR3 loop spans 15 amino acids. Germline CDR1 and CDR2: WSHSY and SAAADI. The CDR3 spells CASGSRVARDYEQYF. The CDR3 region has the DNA TGCGCCAGCGGGAGTAGGGTTGCAAGGGACTACGAGCAGTACTTC.

CDR3 loop: CASSFTGQETQYF. In DNA form, the CDR3 reads TGTGCCAGCAGTTTTACGGGTCAAGAGACCCAGTACTTC. V is TRBV28 and J is TRBJ2-5; D gene ambiguous. The germline V gene has CDR1 MDHEN and CDR2 SYDVKM. V was shortened by 3 bases and J by 2 bases, with 7 bases between the two germline ends. There are 13 residues in the CDR3.

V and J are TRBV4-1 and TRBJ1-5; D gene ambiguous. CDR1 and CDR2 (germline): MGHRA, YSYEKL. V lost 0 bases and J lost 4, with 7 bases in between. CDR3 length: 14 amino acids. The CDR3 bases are TGCGCCAGCAGCCAAGAGGGCAGGAATCAGCCCCAGCATTTT. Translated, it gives CASSQEGRNQPQHF.

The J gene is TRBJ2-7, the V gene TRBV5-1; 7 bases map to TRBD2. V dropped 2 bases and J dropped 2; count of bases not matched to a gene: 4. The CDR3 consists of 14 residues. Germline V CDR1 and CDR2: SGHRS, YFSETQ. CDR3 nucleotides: TGCGCCAGCAGCTTCGGGGGGAGTGCCTACGAGCAGTACTTC. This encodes CASSFGGSAYEQYF.

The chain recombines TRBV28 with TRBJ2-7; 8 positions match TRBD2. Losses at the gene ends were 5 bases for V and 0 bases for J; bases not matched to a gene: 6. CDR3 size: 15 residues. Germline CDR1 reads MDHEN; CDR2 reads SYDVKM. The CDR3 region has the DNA TGTGCCAGCAGTCCGGGACTAGGGAGCTCCTACGAGCAGTACTTC. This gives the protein CASSPGLGSSYEQYF.

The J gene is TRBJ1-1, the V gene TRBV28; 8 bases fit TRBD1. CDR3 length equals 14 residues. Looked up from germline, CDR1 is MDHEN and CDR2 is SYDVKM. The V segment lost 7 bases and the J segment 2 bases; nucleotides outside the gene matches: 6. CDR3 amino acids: CASTHRGGNTEAFF. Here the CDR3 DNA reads TGTGCCAGCACGCACAGGGGGGGAAACACTGAAGCTTTCTTT.

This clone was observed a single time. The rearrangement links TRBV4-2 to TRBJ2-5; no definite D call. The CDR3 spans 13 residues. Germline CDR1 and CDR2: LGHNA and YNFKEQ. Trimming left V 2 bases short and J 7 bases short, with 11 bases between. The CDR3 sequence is CASSQYRPGTQYF. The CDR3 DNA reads TGTGCCAGCAGCCAATACCGGCCAGGGACCCAGTACTTC.

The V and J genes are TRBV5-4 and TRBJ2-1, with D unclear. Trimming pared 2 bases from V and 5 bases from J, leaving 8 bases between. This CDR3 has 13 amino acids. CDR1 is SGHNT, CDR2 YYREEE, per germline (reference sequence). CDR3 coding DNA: TGTGCCAGCAGCTTTCGACAAGACAATGAGCAGTTCTTC. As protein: CASSFRQDNEQFF.

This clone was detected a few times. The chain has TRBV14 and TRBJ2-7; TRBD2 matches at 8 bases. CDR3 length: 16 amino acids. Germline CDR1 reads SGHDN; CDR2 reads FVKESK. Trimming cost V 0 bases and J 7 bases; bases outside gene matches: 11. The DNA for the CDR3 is TGTGCCAGCAGCCAAGATAGGACTAGCTGGTTAGGGGAGCAGTACGTC. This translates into CASSQDRTSWLGEQYV.

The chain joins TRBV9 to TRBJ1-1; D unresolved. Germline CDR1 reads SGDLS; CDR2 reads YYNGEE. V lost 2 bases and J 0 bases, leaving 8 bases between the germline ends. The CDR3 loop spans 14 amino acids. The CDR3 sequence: CASSVGTVNTEAFF. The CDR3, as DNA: TGTGCCAGCAGCGTCGGTACAGTGAACACTGAAGCTTTCTTT.

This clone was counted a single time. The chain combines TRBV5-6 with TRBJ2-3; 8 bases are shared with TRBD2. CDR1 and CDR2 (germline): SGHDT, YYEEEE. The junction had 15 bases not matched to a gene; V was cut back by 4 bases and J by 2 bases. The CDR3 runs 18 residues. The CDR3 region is CASSPLGGLAGPTDTQYF. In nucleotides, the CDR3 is TGTGCCAGCAGCCCCCTTGGGGGCCTAGCGGGCCCCACAGATACGCAGTATTTT.

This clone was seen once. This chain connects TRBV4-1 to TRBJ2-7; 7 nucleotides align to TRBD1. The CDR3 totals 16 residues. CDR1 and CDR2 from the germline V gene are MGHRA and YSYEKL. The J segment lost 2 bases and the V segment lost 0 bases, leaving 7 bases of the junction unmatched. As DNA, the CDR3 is TGCGCCAGCAGCCAAGATCGGACAGGTCCCACCTACGAGCAGTACTTC. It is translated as CASSQDRTGPTYEQYF.

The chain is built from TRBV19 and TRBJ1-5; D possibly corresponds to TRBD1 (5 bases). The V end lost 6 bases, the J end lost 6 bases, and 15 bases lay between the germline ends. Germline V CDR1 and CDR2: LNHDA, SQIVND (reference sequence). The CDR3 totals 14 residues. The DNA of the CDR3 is TGTGCCAGTAGCTTACTCCAGGGCCGTCAGCCCCAGCATTTT. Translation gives CASSLLQGRQPQHF.

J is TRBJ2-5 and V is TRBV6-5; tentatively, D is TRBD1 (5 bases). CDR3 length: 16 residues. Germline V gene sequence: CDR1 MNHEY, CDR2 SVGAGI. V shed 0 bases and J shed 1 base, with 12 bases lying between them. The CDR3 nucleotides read TGTGCCAGCAGTTACTCGTCAGGGATTCTCCAAGAGACCCAGTACTTC. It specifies CASSYSSGILQETQYF.

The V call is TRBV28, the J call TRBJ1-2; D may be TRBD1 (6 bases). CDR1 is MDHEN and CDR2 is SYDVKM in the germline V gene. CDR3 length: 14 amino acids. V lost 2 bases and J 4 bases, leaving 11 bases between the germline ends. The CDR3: CASSLPRGGYGYTF. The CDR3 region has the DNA TGTGCCAGCAGTTTACCCAGGGGCGGCTATGGCTACACCTTC.

CDR3 residues: CASSLFGGTEAFF. DNA of the CDR3: TGTGCCAGCAGTTTATTCGGGGGAACTGAAGCTTTCTTT. V and J are TRBV28 and TRBJ1-1, with a tentative D call TRBD1 (5 bases). CDR3 length equals 13 residues. The germline V gene has CDR1 MDHEN and CDR2 SYDVKM. Trimming pared 1 base from V and 5 bases from J, leaving 8 bases between.

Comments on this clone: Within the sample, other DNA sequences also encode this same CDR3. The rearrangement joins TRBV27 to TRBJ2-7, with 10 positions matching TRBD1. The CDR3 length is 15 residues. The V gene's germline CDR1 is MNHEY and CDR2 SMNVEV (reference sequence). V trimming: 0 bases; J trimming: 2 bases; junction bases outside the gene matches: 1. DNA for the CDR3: TGTGCCAGCAGTTTATCGGGGACAGGGGCCTACGAGCAGTACTTC. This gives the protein CASSLSGTGAYEQYF.

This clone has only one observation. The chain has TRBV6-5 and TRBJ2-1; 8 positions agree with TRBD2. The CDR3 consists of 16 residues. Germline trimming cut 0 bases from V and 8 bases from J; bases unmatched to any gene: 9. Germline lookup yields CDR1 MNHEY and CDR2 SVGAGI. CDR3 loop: CASSYSSSGSRYEQFF. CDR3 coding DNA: TGTGCCAGCAGTTACTCCTCCAGCGGGAGTAGGTATGAGCAGTTCTTC.

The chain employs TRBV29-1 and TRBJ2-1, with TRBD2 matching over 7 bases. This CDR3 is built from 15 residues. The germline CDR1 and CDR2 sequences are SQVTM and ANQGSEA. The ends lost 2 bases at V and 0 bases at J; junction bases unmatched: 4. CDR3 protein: CSVELAASSYNEQFF. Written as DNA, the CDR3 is TGCAGCGTTGAACTAGCGGCAAGCTCCTACAATGAGCAGTTCTTC.

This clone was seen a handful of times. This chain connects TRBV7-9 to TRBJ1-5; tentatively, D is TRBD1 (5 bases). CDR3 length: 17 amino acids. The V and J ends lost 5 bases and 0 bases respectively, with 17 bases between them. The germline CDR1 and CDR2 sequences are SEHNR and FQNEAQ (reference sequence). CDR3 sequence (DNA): TGTGCCAGCAGCCTGGGATACGGACAATATAGCAATCAGCCCCAGCATTTT. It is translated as CASSLGYGQYSNQPQHF. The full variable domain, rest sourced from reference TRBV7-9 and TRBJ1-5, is DTGVSQNPRHKITKRGQNVTFRCDPISEHNRLYWYRQTLGQGPEFLTYFQNEAQLEKSRLLSDRFSAERPKGSFSTLEIQRTEQGDSAMYLCASSLGYGQYSNQPQHFGDGTRLSIL.

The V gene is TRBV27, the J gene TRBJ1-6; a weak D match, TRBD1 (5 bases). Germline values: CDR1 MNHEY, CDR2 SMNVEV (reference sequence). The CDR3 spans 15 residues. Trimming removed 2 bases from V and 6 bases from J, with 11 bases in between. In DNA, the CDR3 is TGTGCCAGCAGTTTAATGGCAGGGTTTAATTCACCCCTCCACTTT. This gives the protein CASSLMAGFNSPLHF.

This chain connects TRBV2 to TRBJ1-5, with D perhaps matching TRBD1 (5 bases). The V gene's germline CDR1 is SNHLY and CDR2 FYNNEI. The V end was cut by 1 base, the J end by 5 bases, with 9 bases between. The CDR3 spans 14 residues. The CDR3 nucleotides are TGTGCCAGCAGTGAAGGGGCAGGGCATCAGCCCCAGCATTTT. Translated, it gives CASSEGAGHQPQHF.

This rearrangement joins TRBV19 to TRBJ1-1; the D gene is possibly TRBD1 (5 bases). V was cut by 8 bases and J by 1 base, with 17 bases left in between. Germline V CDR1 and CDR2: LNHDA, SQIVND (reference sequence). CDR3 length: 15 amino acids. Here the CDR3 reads CASCPDDSGNTEAFF. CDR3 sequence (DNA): TGTGCCAGTTGCCCTGACGACAGTGGGAACACTGAAGCTTTCTTT. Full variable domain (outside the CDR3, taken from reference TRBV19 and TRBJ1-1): DGGITQSPKYLFRKEGQNVTLSCEQNLNHDAMYWYRQDPGQGLRLIYYSQIVNDFQKGDIAEGYSVSREKKESFPLTVTSAQKNPTAFYLCASCPDDSGNTEAFFGQGTRLTVV.